This TCR beta chain was sequenced in a study of vaccination and CD4 T cells after COVID-19. A note on this clonotype: Its antigen is not known.

The sample's treatment: approximately 10-day PBMC culture with coronavirus spike peptide pools or control peptides (ViraFEST assay). Germline CDR1 and CDR2: MNHEY and SVGAGI. V was clipped by 2 bases and J by 4 bases, with 17 bases between them. This CDR3 is 16 amino acids long. With the Oncomine TCR Beta short-read assay, DNA from cultured CD4+ T cells was sequenced. Using its own MiXCR run on the PCR reads, TCRdb lists one record per CDR3 protein. The table lists approximately 12,000 distinct CDR3 sequences, 40% to 45% of them singletons. The TCR was taken from a human donor with COVID-19. The sequenced material came from cultured CD4+ T cells from blood. The chain couples TRBV6-5 to TRBJ1-1; no clear D. The CDR3 sequence: CASSYVLISQPTEAFF. The CDR3 DNA follows: TGTGCCAGCAGTTACGTATTGATTTCACAACCCACTGAAGCTTTCTTT.